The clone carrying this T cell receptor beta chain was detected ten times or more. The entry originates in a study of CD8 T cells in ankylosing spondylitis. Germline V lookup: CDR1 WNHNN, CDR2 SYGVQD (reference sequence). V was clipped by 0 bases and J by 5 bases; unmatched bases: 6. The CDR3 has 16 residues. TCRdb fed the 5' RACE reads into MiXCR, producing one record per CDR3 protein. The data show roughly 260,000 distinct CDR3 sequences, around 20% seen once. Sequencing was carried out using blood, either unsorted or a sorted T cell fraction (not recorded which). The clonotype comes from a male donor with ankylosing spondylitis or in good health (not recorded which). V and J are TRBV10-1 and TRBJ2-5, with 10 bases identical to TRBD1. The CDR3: CASSESMTGGQETQYF. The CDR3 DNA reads TGCGCCAGCAGTGAGTCTATGACAGGGGGCCAGGAGACCCAGTACTTC.